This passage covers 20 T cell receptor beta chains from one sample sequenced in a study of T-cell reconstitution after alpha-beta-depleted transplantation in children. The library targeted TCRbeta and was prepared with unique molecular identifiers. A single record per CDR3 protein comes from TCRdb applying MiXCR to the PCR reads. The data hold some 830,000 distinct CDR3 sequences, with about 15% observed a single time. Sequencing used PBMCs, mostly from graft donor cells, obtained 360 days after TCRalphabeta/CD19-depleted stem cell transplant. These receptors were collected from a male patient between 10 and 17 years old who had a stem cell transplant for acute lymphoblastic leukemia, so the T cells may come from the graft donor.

The chain's CDR3 is CASSLGGQRHTQYF. The DNA for the CDR3 is TGCGCCAGCAGCTTGGGGGGACAGAGGCATACGCAGTATTTT. The V and J genes are TRBV5-1 and TRBJ2-3, with TRBD1 matching over 7 bases. CDR3 size: 14 residues. The germline V gene has CDR1 SGHRS and CDR2 YFSETQ. The V gene end was trimmed by 0 bases and the J gene end by 7 bases; junction bases not matched to a gene: 5.

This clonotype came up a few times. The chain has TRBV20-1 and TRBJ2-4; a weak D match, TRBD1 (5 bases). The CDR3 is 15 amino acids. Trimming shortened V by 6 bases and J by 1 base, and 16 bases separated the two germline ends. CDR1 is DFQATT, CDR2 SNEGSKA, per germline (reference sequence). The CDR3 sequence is CSARAPRDAKNIQYF. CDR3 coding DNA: TGCAGTGCCAGGGCACCGCGTGATGCCAAAAACATTCAGTACTTC.

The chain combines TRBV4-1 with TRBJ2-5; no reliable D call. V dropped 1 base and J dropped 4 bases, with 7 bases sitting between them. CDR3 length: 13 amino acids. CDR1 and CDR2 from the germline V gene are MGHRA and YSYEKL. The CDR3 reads CASSQARPETQYF. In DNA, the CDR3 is TGCGCCAGCAGCCAAGCGCGTCCAGAGACCCAGTACTTC.

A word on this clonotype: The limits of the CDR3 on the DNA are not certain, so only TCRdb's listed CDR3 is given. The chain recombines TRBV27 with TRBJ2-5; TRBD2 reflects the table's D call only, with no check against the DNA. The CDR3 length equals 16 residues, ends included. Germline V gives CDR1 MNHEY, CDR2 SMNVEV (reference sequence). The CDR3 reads CASSFGPGRGQETQYF.

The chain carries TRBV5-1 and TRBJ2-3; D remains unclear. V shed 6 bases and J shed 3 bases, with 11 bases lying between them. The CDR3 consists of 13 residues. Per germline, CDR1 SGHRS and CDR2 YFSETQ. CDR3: CASTTEPTDTQYF. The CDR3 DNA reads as TGCGCCAGCACCACGGAACCGACAGATACGCAGTATTTT.

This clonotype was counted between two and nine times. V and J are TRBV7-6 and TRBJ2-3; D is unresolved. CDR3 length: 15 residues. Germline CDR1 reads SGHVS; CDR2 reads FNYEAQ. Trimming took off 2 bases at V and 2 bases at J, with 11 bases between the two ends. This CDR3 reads CASSLTLDPTDTQYF. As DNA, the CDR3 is TGTGCCAGCAGCTTAACTTTGGACCCCACAGATACGCAGTATTTT.

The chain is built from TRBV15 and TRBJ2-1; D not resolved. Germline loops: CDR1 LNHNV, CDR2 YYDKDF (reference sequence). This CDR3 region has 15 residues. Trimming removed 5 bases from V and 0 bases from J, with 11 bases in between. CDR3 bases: TGTGCCACCAGCTACGAAGTAGGCTCCTACAATGAGCAGTTCTTC. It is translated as CATSYEVGSYNEQFF. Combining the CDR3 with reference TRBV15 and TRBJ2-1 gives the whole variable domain DAMVIQNPRYQVTQFGKPVTLSCSQTLNHNVMYWYQQKSSQAPKLLFHYYDKDFNNEADTPDNFQSRRPNTSFCFLDIRSPGLGDTAMYLCATSYEVGSYNEQFFGPGTRLTVL.

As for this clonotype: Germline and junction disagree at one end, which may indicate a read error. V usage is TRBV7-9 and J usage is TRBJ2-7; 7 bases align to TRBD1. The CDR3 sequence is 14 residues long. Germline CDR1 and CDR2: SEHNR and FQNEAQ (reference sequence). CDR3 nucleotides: TGTGCCAGCAGCCTTGACAAGGGGGCCTACAAGCAGTACTTC. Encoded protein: CASSLDKGAYKQYF. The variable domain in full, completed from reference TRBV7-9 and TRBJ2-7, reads DTGVSQNPRHKITKRGQNVTFRCDPISEHNRLYWYRQTLGQGPEFLTYFQNEAQLEKSRLLSDRFSAERPKGSFSTLEIQRTEQGDSAMYLCASSLDKGAYKQYFGPGTRLTVT.

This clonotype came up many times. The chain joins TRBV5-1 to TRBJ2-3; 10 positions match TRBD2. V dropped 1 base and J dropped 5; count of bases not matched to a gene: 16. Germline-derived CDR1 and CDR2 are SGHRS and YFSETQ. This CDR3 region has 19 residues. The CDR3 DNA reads TGCGCCAGCAGCTTGTACCGAAGGACTAGCGGCCACGCGCGAGATACGCAGTATTTT. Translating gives CASSLYRRTSGHARDTQYF. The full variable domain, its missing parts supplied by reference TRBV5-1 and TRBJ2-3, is KAGVTQTPRYLIKTRGQQVTLSCSPISGHRSVSWYQQTPGQGLQFLFEYFSETQRNKGNFPGRFSGRQFSNSRSEMNVSTLELGDSALYLCASSLYRRTSGHARDTQYFGPGTRLTVL.

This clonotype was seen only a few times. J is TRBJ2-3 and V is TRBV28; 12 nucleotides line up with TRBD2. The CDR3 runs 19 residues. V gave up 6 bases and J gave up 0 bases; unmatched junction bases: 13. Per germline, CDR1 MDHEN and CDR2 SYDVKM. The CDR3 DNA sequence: TGTGCCAGCAGCCCCGGACTAGCGGGATGGACCTCTAGCACAGATACGCAGTATTTT. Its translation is CASSPGLAGWTSSTDTQYF.

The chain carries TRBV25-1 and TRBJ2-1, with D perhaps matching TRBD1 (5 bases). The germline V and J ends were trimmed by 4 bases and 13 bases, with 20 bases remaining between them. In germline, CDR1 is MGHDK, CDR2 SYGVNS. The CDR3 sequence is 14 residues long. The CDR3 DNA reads TGTGCCAGCAGTGCGGCAGGGCGCACGCCAACTCAGTTCTTC. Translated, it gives CASSAAGRTPTQFF.

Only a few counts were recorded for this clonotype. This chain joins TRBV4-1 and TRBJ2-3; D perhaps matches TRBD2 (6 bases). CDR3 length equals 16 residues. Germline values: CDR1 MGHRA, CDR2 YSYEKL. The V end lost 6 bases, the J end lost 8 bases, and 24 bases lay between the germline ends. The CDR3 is CASRKTRDWPWVTQYF. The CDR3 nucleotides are TGCGCCAGCAGGAAAACGCGGGACTGGCCCTGGGTTACGCAGTATTTT.

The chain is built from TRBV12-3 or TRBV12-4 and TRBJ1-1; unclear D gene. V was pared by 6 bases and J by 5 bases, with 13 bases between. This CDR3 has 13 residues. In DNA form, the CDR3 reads TGTGCCAGCAGCCCTTACCCCGGAACTGAAGCTTTCTTT. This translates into CASSPYPGTEAFF.

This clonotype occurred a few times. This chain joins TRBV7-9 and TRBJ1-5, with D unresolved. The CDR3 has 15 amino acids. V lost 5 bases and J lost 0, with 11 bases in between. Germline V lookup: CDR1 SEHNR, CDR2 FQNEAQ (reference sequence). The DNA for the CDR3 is TGTGCCAGCAGCGAGGGAGTTTATAGCAATCAGCCCCAGCATTTT. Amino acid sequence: CASSEGVYSNQPQHF.

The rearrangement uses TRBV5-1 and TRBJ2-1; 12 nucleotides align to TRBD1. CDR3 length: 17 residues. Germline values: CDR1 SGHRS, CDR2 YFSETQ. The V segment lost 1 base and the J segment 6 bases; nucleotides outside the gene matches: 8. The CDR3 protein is CASSLRWDRGPGNEQFF. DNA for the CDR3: TGCGCCAGCAGCTTGAGATGGGACAGGGGGCCGGGCAATGAGCAGTTCTTC.

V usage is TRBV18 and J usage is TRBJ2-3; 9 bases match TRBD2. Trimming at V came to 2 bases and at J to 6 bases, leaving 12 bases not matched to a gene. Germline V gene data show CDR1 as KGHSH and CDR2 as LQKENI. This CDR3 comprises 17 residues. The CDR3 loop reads CASSPDLAGLSSDTQYF. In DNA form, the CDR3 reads TGTGCCAGCTCACCAGACCTAGCGGGATTGTCGTCGGATACGCAGTATTTT.

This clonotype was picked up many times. The CDR3: CSASGLAGHNEQFF. DNA for the CDR3: TGCAGCGCTTCGGGACTAGCGGGACACAATGAGCAGTTCTTC. This chain uses TRBV29-1 with TRBJ2-1; 13 positions match TRBD2. The J segment lost 5 bases and the V segment lost 7 bases, leaving 5 bases of the junction unmatched. This CDR3 contains 14 residues. In germline, CDR1 is SQVTM, CDR2 ANQGSEA.

This CDR3 reads CASSLAEQGAGRETQYF. As DNA, the CDR3 is TGCGCCAGCAGCTTGGCCGAACAGGGGGCGGGAAGAGAGACCCAGTACTTC. The chain links TRBV5-1 to TRBJ2-5, with 9 bases that match TRBD1. There are 17 residues in the CDR3. With 0 bases clipped from V and 4 bases from J, the junction kept 10 bases outside the gene matches. The germline gives CDR1 SGHRS, CDR2 YFSETQ.

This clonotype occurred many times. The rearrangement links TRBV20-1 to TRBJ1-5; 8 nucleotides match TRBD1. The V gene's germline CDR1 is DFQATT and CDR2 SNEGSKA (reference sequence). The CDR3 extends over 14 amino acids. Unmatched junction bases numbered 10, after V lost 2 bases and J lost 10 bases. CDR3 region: CSARRPGGVSPQHF. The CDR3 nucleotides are TGCAGTGCTAGACGGCCAGGGGGCGTAAGCCCCCAGCATTTT.

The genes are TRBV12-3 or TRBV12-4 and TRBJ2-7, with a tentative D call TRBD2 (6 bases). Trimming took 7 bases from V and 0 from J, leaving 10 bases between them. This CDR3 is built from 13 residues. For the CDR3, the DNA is TGTGCCAGCATGCGGGGCGTCTCCTACGAGCAGTACTTC. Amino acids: CASMRGVSYEQYF.